These T cell receptor beta chains were read from a single sample in a study of CD8+ T cells in alopecia areata. Method: immunoSEQ multiplex PCR; TCRdb's copy keeps in-frame clones and lacks some. The repertoire holds approximately 150,000 clones, about 88% seen once, with roughly an eighth in the top ten. The sample consisted of CD8+ T cells sorted from blood, taken at week 4, from a patient treated with tofacitinib. The receptors originated from a human donor with alopecia areata. Both conserved end residues are part of each CDR3. D genes are given only for firm matches. Rows may omit the clone size; those that give it use once, few, many or a size class.

v_call	d_call	clone_size	j_call	cdr3_aa	cdr3_nt
TRBV7-9	.	.	TRBJ2-7	CASSADQDSVYEQYF	TGTGCCAGCAGCGCCGACCAGGACAGCGTCTACGAGCAGTACTTC
TRBV5-1	TRBD1	.	TRBJ2-1	CASSLKLRDRGGDEQFF	TGCGCCAGCAGCTTGAAACTTCGGGACAGGGGTGGTGATGAGCAGTTCTTC
TRBV25-1	.	.	TRBJ2-2	CASSEYGASGELFF	TGTGCCAGCAGTGAATACGGGGCTTCCGGGGAGCTGTTTTTT
TRBV29-1	.	.	TRBJ1-2	CSADGQQHNYGYTF	TGCAGCGCTGACGGGCAACAGCATAACTATGGCTACACCTTC
TRBV20-1	.	.	TRBJ2-7	CSARSSLEQYF	TGCAGTGCTAGATCTAGTCTCGAGCAGTACTTC
TRBV15	.	few	TRBJ2-2	CATSSGGANTGELFF	TGTGCCACCAGCAGCGGGGGCGCGAACACCGGGGAGCTGTTTTTT
TRBV6-5	TRBD2	.	TRBJ2-1	CASSYGTSSGQFF	TGTGCCAGCAGTTACGGGACTAGTAGTGGGCAGTTCTTC
TRBV7-3	TRBD1	few	TRBJ2-7	CASSPTGQGDYEQYF	TGTGCCAGCAGCCCGACGGGACAGGGGGACTACGAGCAGTACTTC
TRBV4-1	.	.	TRBJ2-7	CASSQDRGGQSYEQYF	TGCGCCAGCAGCCAAGATCGGGGAGGACAGAGCTACGAGCAGTACTTC
TRBV7-2	.	.	TRBJ1-3	CASSLGWESSGNTIYF	TGTGCCAGCAGCCTGGGTTGGGAGAGCTCTGGAAACACCATATATTTT
TRBV7-8	.	once	TRBJ2-1	CASSSRWDASSYNEQFF	TGTGCCAGCAGCTCCCGGTGGGACGCGAGCTCCTACAATGAGCAGTTCTTC
TRBV6-5	.	.	TRBJ2-2	CAIGLTTGELFF	TGTGCCATCGGACTCACCACCGGGGAGCTGTTTTTT
TRBV6-5	.	.	TRBJ1-5	CASRTGSNQPQHF	TGTGCCAGCAGGACTGGAAGCAATCAGCCCCAGCATTTT
TRBV19	.	once	TRBJ2-2	CASSINGPSSTGELFF	TGTGCCAGTAGTATCAATGGTCCTTCCAGTACCGGGGAGCTGTTTTTT
TRBV27	TRBD1	.	TRBJ2-5	CASSLSQGALETQYF	TGTGCCAGCAGTTTGAGCCAGGGGGCTTTGGAGACCCAGTACTTC
TRBV5-6	.	.	TRBJ2-1	CASSLGTSWEQFF	TGTGCCAGCAGCTTGGGTACAAGTTGGGAGCAGTTCTTC
TRBV4-2	.	few	TRBJ2-6	CASSQDSSSGANVLTF	TGTGCCAGCAGCCAAGATTCGAGCTCTGGGGCCAACGTCCTGACTTTC
TRBV6-5	TRBD1	.	TRBJ2-2	CASSYSRGRRPGELFF	TGTGCCAGCAGTTACTCAAGGGGGCGACGACCCGGGGAGCTGTTTTTT
TRBV29-1	TRBD2	.	TRBJ2-7	CSVELREGERYEQYF	TGCAGCGTTGAACTACGGGAGGGGGAGAGGTACGAGCAGTACTTC
TRBV5-6	.	.	TRBJ2-7	CASSLLAHYEQYF	TGTGCCAGCAGCTTGCTAGCGCACTACGAGCAGTACTTC
TRBV30	.	.	TRBJ1-5	CAWRRDGAQPQHF	TGTGCCTGGAGACGAGACGGGGCTCAGCCCCAGCATTTT
TRBV27	TRBD1	.	TRBJ2-2	CASSLSRRGTGELFF	TGTGCCAGCAGTTTATCCCGCAGGGGGACCGGGGAGCTGTTTTTT
TRBV7-9	.	few	TRBJ2-3	CASSPADTQYF	TGTGCCAGCAGCCCAGCGGATACGCAGTATTTT
TRBV7-3	.	.	TRBJ1-1	CASRSAATEAFF	TGTGCCAGCCGCTCGGCGGCCACTGAAGCTTTCTTT
TRBV7-9	TRBD1	.	TRBJ2-1	CASSAETGGNEQFF	TGTGCCAGCAGCGCCGAGACAGGGGGGAATGAGCAGTTCTTC
TRBV7-2	TRBD2	few	TRBJ2-2	CASSVPPSGGSGELFF	TGTGCCAGCAGCGTCCCCCCTAGCGGGGGCTCCGGGGAGCTGTTTTTT
TRBV7-9	.	.	TRBJ2-3	CASSFGGDTQYF	TGTGCCAGCAGCTTCGGTGGGGATACGCAGTATTTT
TRBV14	.	few	TRBJ2-1	CASSQELGWNEQFF	TGTGCCAGCAGCCAAGAACTCGGATGGAATGAGCAGTTCTTC
TRBV6-6	.	.	TRBJ2-5	CASSYREETQYF	TGTGCCAGCAGTTACAGGGAAGAGACCCAGTACTTC
TRBV2	.	.	TRBJ2-3	CASSDRTGTDTQYF	TGTGCCAGCAGTGATCGGACAGGCACAGATACGCAGTATTTT
TRBV2	.	.	TRBJ1-5	CASSTRGNQPQHF	TGTGCCAGCAGTACTAGGGGCAATCAGCCCCAGCATTTT
TRBV30	.	.	TRBJ2-7	CAWSVSLTYEQYF	TGTGCCTGGAGTGTTAGTCTCACCTACGAGCAGTACTTC
TRBV27	.	.	TRBJ2-1	CASSLGFGEEQFF	TGTGCCAGCAGTTTAGGTTTCGGGGAAGAGCAGTTCTTC
TRBV9	.	.	TRBJ1-2	CASRTDGGYTF	TGTGCCAGCAGGACCGACGGTGGCTACACCTTC
TRBV7-6	.	.	TRBJ2-7	CASSFWGRNEQYF	TGTGCCAGCAGCTTCTGGGGGCGGAACGAGCAGTACTTC
TRBV7-8	TRBD2	.	TRBJ2-1	CASSLSGGALNEQFF	TGTGCCAGCAGCCTGAGCGGGGGGGCCTTAAATGAGCAGTTCTTC
TRBV6-6	.	.	TRBJ1-1	CASSYSGGDMNTEAFF	TGTGCCAGCAGTTACTCCGGGGGGGACATGAACACTGAAGCTTTCTTT
TRBV11-2	.	.	TRBJ1-2	CASSSQPVSYGYTF	TGTGCCAGCAGCTCCCAACCGGTTTCCTATGGCTACACCTTC
TRBV29-1	.	.	TRBJ2-7	CSVVTDRTYEQYF	TGCAGCGTTGTGACCGACAGGACCTACGAGCAGTACTTC
TRBV5-6	TRBD2	.	TRBJ2-5	CASSLETSGRAIVEETQYF	TGTGCCAGCAGCTTGGAGACTAGCGGGAGGGCCATAGTAGAAGAGACCCAGTACTTC
TRBV2	.	.	TRBJ2-3	CASSELSFEERGPQYF	TGTGCCAGCAGTGAGTTAAGTTTCGAGGAAAGGGGTCCTCAGTATTTT
TRBV27	.	few	TRBJ1-5	CASSYIPLLNQPQHF	TGTGCCAGCAGTTACATTCCCTTACTCAATCAGCCCCAGCATTTT
TRBV27	.	once	TRBJ1-4	CASQDPNEKLFF	TGTGCGTCACAGGACCCTAATGAAAAACTGTTTTTT